This TCR beta chain was observed in a study of blood T cell repertoires in COVID-19. Overall study: Material from acute and convalescent COVID-19 was sourced from the United States, Italy and Spain. Sample material is recorded as cDNA or gDNA derived from T cells, B-cell-depleted T cells, or PBMCs.

In the authors' methods: Amplification from reference gene primers served as the basis for estimated nucleated cell counts. Data came from immunoSEQ multiplex PCR; TCRdb stores just in-frame clones and leaves some out. The DNA was the basis for D and trimming; V, J and clone size are from that table. The sample consists of 230,000 or so clones, 90% of them appearing once. There are 12 residues in the CDR3. Germline V gene lookup returns CDR1 SGDLS and CDR2 YYNGEE. Trimming shortened V by 0 bases and J by 6 bases, and 7 bases separated the two germline ends. Seattle patient enrollment occurred during active infection, with longitudinal follow-up thereafter.

The receptor comes from a woman aged 55 to 70 with COVID-19, enrolled during active disease. This chain uses TRBV9 with TRBJ2-7; D unclear. Sequenced input: peripheral blood. The CDR3 region is CASSVDFREQYF. CDR3 sequence (DNA): TGTGCCAGCAGCGTAGACTTCCGCGAGCAGTACTTC.